The present T cell receptor beta chain was sequenced within a study of identical twins. This clonotype was observed a few times. Its antigen is not identified. Template switching (which added a universal primer site) was used, and cDNA carried unique molecular identifiers. MiXCR was run by TCRdb on the 5' RACE reads, yielding one entry per CDR3 protein. Of roughly 1.6 million distinct CDR3 sequences listed, around a third were seen once; the top ten hold more than 0.25%. Notes on the study in general: Conclusions came from cross-sectional statistical analysis, not from following the same donors.

The CDR3 runs to 15 residues. Between the trimmed V and J ends, which lost 2 bases and 3 bases, there was a span of 14 bases. From germline, CDR1 is LGHDT and CDR2 YNNKEL (reference sequence). V and J are TRBV3-1 and TRBJ2-7, with D perhaps matching TRBD2 (5 bases). Sequencing used cord blood. The TCR comes from a newborn girl in good health. In nucleotides, the CDR3 is TGTGCCAGCAGCCAATCCCCGGACTTGCGCTACGAGCAGTACTTC. Its protein is CASSQSPDLRYEQYF.